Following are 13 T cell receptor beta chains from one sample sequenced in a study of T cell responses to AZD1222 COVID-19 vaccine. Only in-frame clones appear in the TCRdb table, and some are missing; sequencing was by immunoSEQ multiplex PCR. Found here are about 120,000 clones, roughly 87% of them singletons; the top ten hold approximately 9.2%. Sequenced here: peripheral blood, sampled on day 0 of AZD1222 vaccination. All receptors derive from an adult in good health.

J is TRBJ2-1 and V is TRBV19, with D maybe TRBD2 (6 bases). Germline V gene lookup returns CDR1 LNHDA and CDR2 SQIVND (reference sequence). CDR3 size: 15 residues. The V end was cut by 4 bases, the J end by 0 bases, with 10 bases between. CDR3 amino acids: CASSTSASSYNEQFF. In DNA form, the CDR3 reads TGTGCCAGTAGTACTAGCGCTAGCTCCTACAATGAGCAGTTCTTC.

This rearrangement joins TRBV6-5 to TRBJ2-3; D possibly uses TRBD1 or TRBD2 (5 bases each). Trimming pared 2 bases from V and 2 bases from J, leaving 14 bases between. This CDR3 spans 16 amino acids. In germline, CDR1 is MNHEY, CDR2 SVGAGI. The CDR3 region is CASSYTGAQLTDTQYF. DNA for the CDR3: TGTGCCAGCAGTTACACCGGGGCGCAACTCACAGATACGCAGTATTTT.

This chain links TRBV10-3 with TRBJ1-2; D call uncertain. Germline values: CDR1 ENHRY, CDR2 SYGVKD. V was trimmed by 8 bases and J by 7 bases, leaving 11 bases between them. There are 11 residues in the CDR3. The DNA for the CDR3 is TGTGCCATCGGATCGGGGTTTGGCTACACCTTC. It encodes CAIGSGFGYTF.

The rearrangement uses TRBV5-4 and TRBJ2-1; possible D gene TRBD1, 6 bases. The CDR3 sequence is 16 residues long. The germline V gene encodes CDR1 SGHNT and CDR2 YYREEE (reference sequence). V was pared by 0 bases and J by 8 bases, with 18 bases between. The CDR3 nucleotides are TGTGCCAGCAGCTTGGAGGGGGAAATCCCAACCCATGAGCAGTTCTTC. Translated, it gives CASSLEGEIPTHEQFF.

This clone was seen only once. The CDR3 DNA is TGTGCCAGCGGGGGACTAGCGCACTACGAGCAGTACTTC. It specifies CASGGLAHYEQYF. The V gene is TRBV6-5, the J gene TRBJ2-7, with 10 bases that match TRBD2. The germline V gene encodes CDR1 MNHEY and CDR2 SVGAGI. There are 13 residues in the CDR3. The J segment lost 3 bases and the V segment lost 8 bases, leaving 4 bases of the junction unmatched.

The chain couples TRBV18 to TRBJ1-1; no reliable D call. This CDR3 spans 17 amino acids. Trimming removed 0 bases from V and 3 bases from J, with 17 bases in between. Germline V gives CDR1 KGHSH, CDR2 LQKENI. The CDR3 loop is CASSPPGSHRLHTEAFF. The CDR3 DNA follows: TGTGCCAGCTCACCACCCGGAAGCCATCGTCTGCACACTGAAGCTTTCTTT.

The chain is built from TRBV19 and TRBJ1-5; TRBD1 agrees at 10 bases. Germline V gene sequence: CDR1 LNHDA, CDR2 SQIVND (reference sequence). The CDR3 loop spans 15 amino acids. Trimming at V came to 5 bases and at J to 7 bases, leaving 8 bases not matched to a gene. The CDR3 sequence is CASSVGQGVEQPQHF. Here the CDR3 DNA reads TGTGCCAGTAGTGTAGGACAGGGGGTAGAGCAGCCCCAGCATTTT. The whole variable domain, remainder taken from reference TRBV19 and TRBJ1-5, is DGGITQSPKYLFRKEGQNVTLSCEQNLNHDAMYWYRQDPGQGLRLIYYSQIVNDFQKGDIAEGYSVSREKKESFPLTVTSAQKNPTAFYLCASSVGQGVEQPQHFGDGTRLSIL.

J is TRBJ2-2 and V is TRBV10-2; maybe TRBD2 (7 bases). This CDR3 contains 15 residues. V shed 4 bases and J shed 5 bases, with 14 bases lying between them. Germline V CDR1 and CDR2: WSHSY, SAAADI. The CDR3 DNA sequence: TGCGCCAGCAGTGCCCGGGGGGCGCAAACCGGGGAGCTGTTTTTT. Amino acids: CASSARGAQTGELFF.

The CDR3 region is CASSERQPQNTGELFF. CDR3 in DNA: TGTGCCAGCAGTGAAAGACAGCCCCAGAACACCGGGGAGCTGTTTTTT. The chain carries TRBV6-1 and TRBJ2-2, with a tentative D call TRBD1 (5 bases). The CDR3 loop spans 16 amino acids. V was shortened by 2 bases and J by 1 base, with 11 bases between the two germline ends. Germline CDR1 is MNHNS and CDR2 is SASEGT.

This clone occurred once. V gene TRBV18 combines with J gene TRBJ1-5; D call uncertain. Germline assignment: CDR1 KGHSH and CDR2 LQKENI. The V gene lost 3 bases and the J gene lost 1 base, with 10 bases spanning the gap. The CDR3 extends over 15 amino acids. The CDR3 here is CASSPTGGSNQPQHF. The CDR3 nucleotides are TGTGCCAGCTCACCTACCGGAGGGAGCAATCAGCCCCAGCATTTT.

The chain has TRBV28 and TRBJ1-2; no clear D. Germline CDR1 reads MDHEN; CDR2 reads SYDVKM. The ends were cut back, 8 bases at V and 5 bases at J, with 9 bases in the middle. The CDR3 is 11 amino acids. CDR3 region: CASRTSYGYTF. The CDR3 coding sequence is TGTGCCAGCCGTACAAGTTATGGCTACACCTTC.

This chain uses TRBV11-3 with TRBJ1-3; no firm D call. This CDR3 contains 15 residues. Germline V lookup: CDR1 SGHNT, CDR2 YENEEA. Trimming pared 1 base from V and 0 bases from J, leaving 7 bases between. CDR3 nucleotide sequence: TGTGCCAGCAGCTTAGTAGGAACCTCTGGAAACACCATATATTTT. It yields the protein CASSLVGTSGNTIYF.

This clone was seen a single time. The CDR3 bases are TGTGCCAGCAGCCCTTGGTCTGGGGGGCGATCCAATGAGCAGTTCTTC. The encoded protein is CASSPWSGGRSNEQFF. This chain connects TRBV5-8 to TRBJ2-1; TRBD1 or TRBD2 may be the D gene (6 bases each). This CDR3 region has 16 residues. The germline V gene encodes CDR1 SGHTS and CDR2 YDEGEE. Trimming cost V 4 bases and J 6 bases, with 20 bases left between them. Variable domain in full (rest from reference TRBV5-8 and TRBJ2-1): EAGVTQSPTHLIKTRGQQATLRCSPISGHTSVYWYQQALGLGLQFLLWYDEGEERNRGNFPPRFSGRQFPNYSSELNVNALELEDSALYLCASSPWSGGRSNEQFFGPGTRLTVL.